The clone carrying this T cell receptor (beta chain) was seen at least ten times. What it binds is unknown. The sample belongs to a study of CD8 T cells in ankylosing spondylitis. Findings and caveats of the study: Matched ankylosing spondylitis synovial fluid reportedly contained a significantly enriched population of disease-linked clones. The authors found the disease-linked clones to be CD8+ and relatively rare in peripheral blood.

The TCR beta libraries were generated through quantitative 5'-RACE incorporating molecular barcodes. TCRdb re-derived calls from the 5' RACE reads in MiXCR, one entry per CDR3 protein. The data show some 240,000 distinct CDR3 sequences, with about 9.1% seen just once and around 7% held by the top ten. The CDR3 spans 14 residues. V was clipped by 2 bases and J by 0 bases, with 8 bases between them. CDR1 is MNHEY and CDR2 is SVGAGI in the germline V gene. This clonotype was obtained from a male donor with ankylosing spondylitis or in good health (not recorded which). The chain recombines TRBV6-5 with TRBJ2-7; possibly TRBD1 for D (5 bases). Sequencing used blood, either unsorted or a sorted T cell fraction (not recorded which). CDR3: CASSYGQGSYEQYF. CDR3 coding DNA: TGTGCCAGCAGTTACGGGCAGGGCTCCTACGAGCAGTACTTC.